The 6 T cell receptor beta chains in this list originate from one sample, sequenced in a study of blood T cell repertoires in COVID-19. Method: immunoSEQ multiplex PCR; TCRdb's copy keeps in-frame clones and lacks some. Among under 300,000 clones, approximately 82% were seen once, and the ten largest hold 14% to 15%. The sample consisted of PBMCs or T cells enriched from blood (not recorded which). The receptor source for this set is a man aged 35 to 55 who had recovered from COVID-19.

The chain has TRBV11-2 and TRBJ1-2; D remains ambiguous. The V end lost 5 bases, the J end lost 5 bases, and 9 bases lay between the germline ends. Germline values: CDR1 SGHAT, CDR2 FQNNGV. The CDR3 totals 12 residues. The CDR3 spells CASSLLEYGYTF. The CDR3 coding sequence is TGTGCCAGCAGCCTCCTGGAGTATGGCTACACCTTC.

This chain joins TRBV7-9 and TRBJ1-1; D possibly corresponds to TRBD1 (5 bases). Looked up from germline, CDR1 is SEHNR and CDR2 is FQNEAQ (reference sequence). Trimming pared 3 bases from V and 1 base from J, leaving 15 bases between. The CDR3 contains 16 residues. Here the CDR3 DNA reads TGTGCCAGCAGCTTTGGGGCGGGGGGACGGAACACTGAAGCTTTCTTT. This gives the protein CASSFGAGGRNTEAFF. The variable domain in full, completed from reference TRBV7-9 and TRBJ1-1, reads DTGVSQNPRHKITKRGQNVTFRCDPISEHNRLYWYRQTLGQGPEFLTYFQNEAQLEKSRLLSDRFSAERPKGSFSTLEIQRTEQGDSAMYLCASSFGAGGRNTEAFFGQGTRLTVV.

The chain links TRBV9 to TRBJ2-3; 7 nucleotides line up with TRBD2. This CDR3 is built from 17 residues. Germline V gives CDR1 SGDLS, CDR2 YYNGEE. The J segment lost 2 bases and the V segment lost 0 bases, leaving 9 bases of the junction unmatched. The CDR3 coding sequence is TGTGCCAGCAGCGTAGGGGCCGGGAGGCGGGTCACAGATACGCAGTATTTT. Protein: CASSVGAGRRVTDTQYF.

V gene TRBV19 combines with J gene TRBJ1-2; no clear D. V was pared by 5 bases and J by 4 bases, with 14 bases between. The CDR3 covers 14 residues. Germline V lookup: CDR1 LNHDA, CDR2 SQIVND (reference sequence). The DNA for the CDR3 is TGTGCCAGTAGTTTCGGGTTAAAGGTCTATGGCTACACCTTC. It specifies CASSFGLKVYGYTF.

This chain links TRBV30 with TRBJ2-4; 8 nucleotides line up with TRBD1. Germline CDR1 is GTSNPN and CDR2 is SVGIG (reference sequence). V dropped 0 bases and J dropped 0; count of bases not matched to a gene: 10. CDR3 size: 18 residues. CDR3 DNA: TGTGCCTGGAGTGTAGGGTTGGGGACAGGATTAGCCAAAAACATTCAGTACTTC. Translated, it gives CAWSVGLGTGLAKNIQYF.

Many counts were recorded for this clone. The rearrangement joins TRBV6-2 or TRBV6-3 to TRBJ2-7; D is undetermined. The V end was cut by 4 bases, the J end by 0 bases, with 16 bases between. The CDR3 runs to 16 residues. Germline loops: CDR1 MNHEY, CDR2 SVGEGT. The CDR3 is CASSSITVPSSYEQYF. The DNA of the CDR3 is TGTGCCAGCAGTTCGATCACAGTTCCCAGCTCCTACGAGCAGTACTTC.